The rows below give T cell receptor beta chains drawn from one sample of a study of cytomegalovirus exposure and HLA in healthy donors. The assay was immunoSEQ multiplex PCR, and TCRdb's table has in-frame clones only and misses some. Among 260,000 or so clones listed, about 83% were seen once. Sequenced input: PBMCs. Source of these receptors: a man younger than 30 in good health and CMV-seronegative. Both conserved end residues are part of each CDR3. Each record gives: V gene, J gene, D gene, clone size, CDR3 protein, CDR3 DNA. D genes are given only for firm matches. A clone size is listed for some rows: how often the clone was seen (once, few, many), or a class if it is expanded.

V: TRBV6-5; J: TRBJ2-1; D: NA; size: once; CDR3: CASREGNEQFF; DNA: TGTGCCAGCAGGGAGGGGAATGAGCAGTTCTTC
V: TRBV18; J: TRBJ1-1; D: TRBD1; size: NA; CDR3: CASSAGTGGSTEAFF; DNA: TGTGCCAGCTCGGCCGGGACAGGGGGATCGACTGAAGCTTTCTTT
V: TRBV5-1; J: TRBJ1-2; D: NA; size: NA; CDR3: CASSLEQATYGYTF; DNA: TGCGCCAGCAGCTTGGAACAGGCGACCTATGGCTACACCTTC
V: TRBV7-6; J: TRBJ2-1; D: NA; size: NA; CDR3: CASSLDGTAGSSYNEQFF; DNA: TGTGCCAGCAGCTTAGACGGTACGGCGGGGAGCTCCTACAATGAGCAGTTCTTC
V: TRBV7-9; J: TRBJ2-2; D: NA; size: NA; CDR3: CASSFGGELFF; DNA: TGTGCCAGCAGCTTCGGCGGGGAGCTGTTTTTT
V: TRBV4-2; J: TRBJ2-1; D: TRBD2; size: NA; CDR3: CASSQGKAGDLRNDEQFF; DNA: TGTGCCAGCAGCCAAGGAAAAGCGGGAGATCTTCGGAACGATGAGCAGTTCTTC
V: TRBV15; J: TRBJ1-2; D: NA; size: NA; CDR3: CATSRDNLQGIHYGYTF; DNA: TGTGCCACCAGCAGAGACAATCTCCAGGGGATTCATTATGGCTACACCTTC
V: TRBV27; J: TRBJ1-2; D: NA; size: few; CDR3: CASGYRNPNYGYTF; DNA: TGTGCCAGCGGCTACAGGAATCCTAACTATGGCTACACCTTC
V: TRBV10-1; J: TRBJ2-7; D: NA; size: NA; CDR3: CASSESSFPPQGVQSYEQYF; DNA: TGCGCCAGCAGTGAGTCCTCATTCCCTCCACAGGGCGTCCAGTCCTACGAGCAGTACTTC
V: TRBV4-3; J: TRBJ2-5; D: TRBD1; size: NA; CDR3: CASSQDPGGWETQYF; DNA: TGCGCCAGCAGCCAAGACCCAGGGGGTTGGGAGACCCAGTACTTC
V: TRBV27; J: TRBJ2-7; D: NA; size: NA; CDR3: CASSLGSGGPYEQYF; DNA: TGTGCCAGCAGTTTAGGTTCAGGGGGGCCCTACGAGCAGTACTTC
V: TRBV4-1; J: TRBJ1-2; D: NA; size: few; CDR3: CASSQERGAYGYTF; DNA: TGCGCCAGCAGCCAAGAACGGGGTGCGTATGGCTACACCTTC
V: TRBV25-1; J: TRBJ2-7; D: NA; size: few; CDR3: CASSEGQTYYEQYF; DNA: TGTGCCAGCAGTGAAGGCCAGACATACTACGAGCAGTACTTC
V: TRBV7-3; J: TRBJ2-7; D: TRBD1; size: few; CDR3: CASSAGTGGIYEQYF; DNA: TGTGCCAGCAGCGCCGGGACAGGTGGGATCTACGAGCAGTACTTC
V: TRBV30; J: TRBJ1-4; D: NA; size: few; CDR3: CAWRYQGGGEKLFF; DNA: TGTGCCTGGAGGTATCAGGGTGGTGGTGAAAAACTGTTTTTT
V: TRBV7-9; J: TRBJ2-3; D: TRBD2; size: many; CDR3: CASSGGRAGADTQYF; DNA: TGTGCCAGCAGCGGCGGGAGGGCCGGCGCAGATACGCAGTATTTT
V: TRBV10-3; J: TRBJ2-3; D: NA; size: NA; CDR3: CAISESSLTGDTQYF; DNA: TGTGCCATCAGTGAGTCGAGCCTTACGGGAGATACGCAGTATTTT
V: TRBV9; J: TRBJ2-7; D: NA; size: NA; CDR3: CASSVEGSGLYEQYF; DNA: TGTGCCAGCAGCGTAGAGGGTAGCGGACTCTACGAGCAGTACTTC
V: TRBV5-8; J: TRBJ2-7; D: NA; size: NA; CDR3: CASSFPGAYEQYF; DNA: TGTGCCAGCAGCTTTCCCGGGGCCTACGAGCAGTACTTC
V: TRBV25-1; J: TRBJ2-7; D: NA; size: NA; CDR3: CASSPGYEQYF; DNA: TGTGCCAGCAGCCCCGGGTACGAGCAGTACTTC
V: TRBV7-2; J: TRBJ2-7; D: TRBD2; size: NA; CDR3: CASSGTSGAYEQYF; DNA: TGTGCCAGCAGCGGAACTAGCGGAGCCTACGAGCAGTACTTC
V: TRBV10-3; J: TRBJ2-7; D: NA; size: NA; CDR3: CAAQGSGYEQYF; DNA: TGTGCCGCCCAGGGGTCGGGCTACGAGCAGTACTTC
V: TRBV7-2; J: TRBJ1-5; D: TRBD1; size: NA; CDR3: CASSLQGGQPQHF; DNA: TGTGCCAGCAGCTTACAGGGGGGTCAGCCCCAGCATTTT
V: TRBV27; J: TRBJ1-1; D: TRBD1; size: NA; CDR3: CASRRTGRDFF; DNA: TGTGCCAGCAGGCGGACAGGCCGAGATTTCTTT
V: TRBV5-5; J: TRBJ1-6; D: NA; size: NA; CDR3: CASSFIGGEDNSPLHF; DNA: TGTGCCAGCAGCTTTATTGGAGGGGAAGATAATTCACCCCTCCACTTT
V: TRBV7-2; J: TRBJ1-1; D: NA; size: NA; CDR3: CASSPTGANTEAFF; DNA: TGTGCCAGCAGCCCAACCGGAGCGAACACTGAAGCTTTCTTT
V: TRBV5-1; J: TRBJ1-6; D: TRBD1; size: NA; CDR3: CASSLAGQAYNSPLHF; DNA: TGCGCCAGCAGCTTGGCGGGACAGGCCTATAATTCACCCCTCCACTTT
V: TRBV4-3; J: TRBJ2-1; D: NA; size: NA; CDR3: CASSQDGQEYNEQFF; DNA: TGCGCCAGCAGCCAAGATGGGCAGGAATACAATGAGCAGTTCTTC
V: TRBV19; J: TRBJ2-7; D: TRBD1; size: NA; CDR3: CATKRDRGSYEQYF; DNA: TGTGCCACCAAGCGGGACAGGGGCTCCTACGAGCAGTACTTC
V: TRBV11-2; J: TRBJ2-7; D: NA; size: NA; CDR3: CASSLGADYEQYF; DNA: TGTGCCAGCAGCTTAGGGGCCGATTACGAGCAGTACTTC
V: TRBV29-1; J: TRBJ2-3; D: TRBD1; size: NA; CDR3: CSAGPGQGLEQDTQYF; DNA: TGCAGCGCGGGACCTGGACAGGGGCTTGAGCAAGATACGCAGTATTTT
V: TRBV12-5; J: TRBJ2-1; D: TRBD1; size: NA; CDR3: CASGSETGNYNEQFF; DNA: TGTGCTAGTGGTTCGGAGACAGGGAACTACAATGAGCAGTTCTTC
V: TRBV28; J: TRBJ1-2; D: NA; size: NA; CDR3: CASSLFPYGYTF; DNA: TGTGCCAGCAGCCTTTTCCCCTATGGCTACACCTTC
V: TRBV4-3; J: TRBJ2-3; D: TRBD2; size: NA; CDR3: CASSQDWVLAGGTDTQYF; DNA: TGCGCCAGCAGCCAAGATTGGGTTCTGGCGGGAGGCACAGATACGCAGTATTTT
V: TRBV7-2; J: TRBJ2-1; D: TRBD2; size: NA; CDR3: CASSPSGGVKGEKQFF; DNA: TGTGCCAGCAGCCCTAGCGGGGGGGTCAAAGGGGAAAAGCAGTTCTTC
V: TRBV6-6; J: TRBJ2-3; D: TRBD1; size: few; CDR3: CASRSPRQGLDTQYF; DNA: TGTGCCAGCAGGAGTCCCCGACAGGGATTGGATACGCAGTATTTT
V: TRBV27; J: TRBJ2-7; D: NA; size: NA; CDR3: CASSLSGGSYDREQYF; DNA: TGTGCCAGCAGTTTAAGCGGCGGAAGTTATGACCGCGAGCAGTACTTC
V: TRBV4-3; J: TRBJ2-7; D: NA; size: NA; CDR3: CASSQRDSAGYEQYF; DNA: TGCGCCAGCAGCCAACGGGACTCCGCGGGCTACGAGCAGTACTTC
V: TRBV7-2; J: TRBJ2-7; D: NA; size: once; CDR3: CASSLWGGFQGDEQYF; DNA: TGTGCCAGCAGCTTGTGGGGGGGCTTCCAGGGCGACGAGCAGTACTTC
V: TRBV10-3; J: TRBJ1-2; D: NA; size: NA; CDR3: CAINDRTYGYTF; DNA: TGTGCCATCAACGACAGGACCTATGGCTACACCTTC
V: TRBV7-8; J: TRBJ2-5; D: TRBD1; size: once; CDR3: CASSSWDRRETQYF; DNA: TGTGCCAGCAGCTCTTGGGACAGGAGAGAGACCCAGTACTTC
V: TRBV7-2; J: TRBJ2-7; D: NA; size: few; CDR3: CASGLGPSYEQYF; DNA: TGTGCCAGCGGGCTGGGTCCATCCTACGAGCAGTACTTC
V: TRBV7-8; J: TRBJ2-1; D: TRBD1; size: NA; CDR3: CASSWLGTGRNEQFF; DNA: TGTGCCAGCAGCTGGCTAGGGACAGGGCGCAATGAGCAGTTCTTC
V: TRBV29-1; J: TRBJ2-5; D: TRBD1; size: NA; CDR3: CSVAGQGEGEETQYF; DNA: TGCAGCGTTGCGGGACAGGGGGAGGGGGAAGAGACCCAGTACTTC
V: TRBV9; J: TRBJ1-2; D: TRBD1; size: NA; CDR3: CASSPPGQGSCTF; DNA: TGTGCCAGCAGCCCACCGGGACAGGGTTCGTGTACCTTC
V: TRBV2; J: TRBJ2-7; D: TRBD1; size: NA; CDR3: CASSDLGTGGGEQYF; DNA: TGTGCCAGCAGTGATTTAGGGACAGGGGGGGGCGAGCAGTACTTC
V: TRBV2; J: TRBJ2-3; D: NA; size: NA; CDR3: CASRRRDNPDTQYF; DNA: TGTGCCAGCAGACGAAGAGACAATCCAGATACGCAGTATTTT
V: TRBV19; J: TRBJ2-7; D: NA; size: NA; CDR3: CASSTSTDSYEQYF; DNA: TGTGCCAGTAGTACGTCGACAGACTCCTACGAGCAGTACTTC
V: TRBV27; J: TRBJ2-3; D: NA; size: NA; CDR3: CASSFRGAPDTQYF; DNA: TGTGCCAGCAGTTTCCGGGGGGCCCCAGATACGCAGTATTTT
V: TRBV30; J: TRBJ1-6; D: NA; size: NA; CDR3: CAWITGKGSPLHF; DNA: TGTGCCTGGATTACAGGTAAGGGTTCACCCCTCCACTTT
V: TRBV5-5; J: TRBJ1-2; D: NA; size: few; CDR3: CASSIPGDYGYTF; DNA: TGTGCCAGCAGCATACCAGGGGACTATGGCTACACCTTC
V: TRBV30; J: TRBJ2-7; D: TRBD1; size: few; CDR3: CAWSAGQGNEQYF; DNA: TGTGCCTGGAGTGCGGGACAGGGGAATGAGCAGTACTTC
V: TRBV28; J: TRBJ2-2; D: TRBD2; size: NA; CDR3: CASSLGGANTGELFF; DNA: TGTGCCAGCAGTTTGGGGGGGGCGAACACCGGGGAGCTGTTTTTT
V: TRBV7-3; J: TRBJ2-1; D: TRBD2; size: NA; CDR3: CASSPRKGTSGRNEQFF; DNA: TGTGCCAGCAGCCCTCGGAAGGGGACTAGCGGGAGGAATGAGCAGTTCTTC